The TCR beta chain under discussion was sequenced for a study of identical twins' blood T cells. About the study: Roughly 50 million reads covered about six alpha-chain and about six beta-chain libraries.

MiXCR, run by TCRdb on the 5' RACE reads, gives a single entry per CDR3 protein. Of 400,000 or so distinct CDR3 sequences listed, about 28% were seen once; the top ten hold roughly 5.5%. All three twin pairs grew up together with likely shared infections and vaccines. CDR3 length: 14 residues. The germline CDR1 and CDR2 sequences are SGHTA and FQGNSA. V was shortened by 2 bases and J by 0 bases, with 7 bases between the two germline ends. The chain employs TRBV7-2 and TRBJ1-1, with D possibly being TRBD1 (5 bases). The TCR originated in a woman aged 18 to 50 in good health. Sequenced material: PBMCs. The CDR3 protein is CASSLNRLNTEAFF. Here the CDR3 DNA reads TGTGCCAGCAGCTTAAACAGGCTGAACACTGAAGCTTTCTTT.